This is a list of T cell receptor beta chains from one sample in a study of cytomegalovirus exposure and HLA in healthy donors. Method: immunoSEQ multiplex PCR; TCRdb's copy keeps in-frame clones and lacks some. The sample lists about 110,000 clones, approximately 82% seen once, with over 20% in the top ten. Sample: PBMCs. The receptor set was obtained from a young man in good health and CMV-seropositive. Each CDR3 is given with its conserved first and last residue. Fields, in order: J gene, D gene, clone size, V gene, CDR3 protein, CDR3 DNA. D genes are given only for firm matches. The size field is filled for only some rows; it gives once, few, many or a size class.

J: TRBJ1-2; D: -; size: once; V: TRBV7-9; CDR3: CASSFGADYGYTF; DNA: TGTGCCAGCAGCTTTGGGGCGGACTATGGCTACACCTTC
J: TRBJ1-5; D: -; size: -; V: TRBV5-4; CDR3: CASSQNQGAPQHF; DNA: TGTGCCAGCAGCCAAAACCAGGGCGCGCCCCAGCATTTT
J: TRBJ2-5; D: -; size: -; V: TRBV27; CDR3: CASSFVGAQETQYF; DNA: TGTGCCAGCAGTTTTGTGGGAGCCCAAGAGACCCAGTACTTC
J: TRBJ2-5; D: -; size: -; V: TRBV10-1; CDR3: CASSEGGNQETQYF; DNA: TGCGCCAGCAGTGAAGGGGGAAACCAAGAGACCCAGTACTTC
J: TRBJ1-1; D: -; size: -; V: TRBV5-1; CDR3: CASRQISNTEAFF; DNA: TGTGCCTCCCGACAGATTTCGAACACTGAAGCTTTCTTT
J: TRBJ2-3; D: TRBD2; size: -; V: TRBV11-2; CDR3: CASSLVAGEADTQYF; DNA: TGTGCCAGCAGCTTAGTTGCGGGGGAGGCAGATACGCAGTATTTT
J: TRBJ1-4; D: TRBD1; size: -; V: TRBV5-1; CDR3: CASSLSRVGRTGAYEKLFF; DNA: TGCGCCAGCAGCCTGTCTCGGGTGGGGCGAACAGGGGCCTATGAAAAACTGTTTTTT
J: TRBJ1-2; D: TRBD1; size: -; V: TRBV5-1; CDR3: CASSLEGTGILGGYTF; DNA: TGCGCCAGCAGCTTGGAAGGGACAGGGATACTTGGGGGCTACACCTTC
J: TRBJ2-5; D: -; size: -; V: TRBV23-1; CDR3: CASSQSGPSETQYF; DNA: TGCGCCAGCAGTCAATCGGGCCCTAGCGAGACCCAGTACTTC
J: TRBJ1-2; D: -; size: -; V: TRBV27; CDR3: CASSPFAGYYGYTF; DNA: TGTGCCAGCAGTCCCTTCGCAGGATACTATGGCTACACCTTC
J: TRBJ2-5; D: TRBD1; size: -; V: TRBV29-1; CDR3: CSVAWGQGRETQYF; DNA: TGCAGCGTTGCCTGGGGACAGGGGAGAGAGACCCAGTACTTC
J: TRBJ2-4; D: TRBD1; size: -; V: TRBV5-4; CDR3: CASSGMRGPEGKNIQYF; DNA: TGTGCCAGCAGCGGGATGAGGGGGCCCGAGGGCAAAAACATTCAGTACTTC
J: TRBJ1-4; D: TRBD1; size: -; V: TRBV6-5; CDR3: CASSAGQNNEKLFF; DNA: TGTGCCAGCAGTGCGGGACAGAATAATGAAAAACTGTTTTTT
J: TRBJ2-3; D: TRBD2; size: -; V: TRBV11-3; CDR3: CASSSTSGYTDTQYF; DNA: TGTGCCAGCAGCTCGACTAGCGGATACACAGATACGCAGTATTTT
J: TRBJ2-1; D: TRBD1; size: -; V: TRBV18; CDR3: CASSAGGGFSNEQFF; DNA: TGTGCCAGCTCGGCAGGGGGCGGTTTTTCGAATGAGCAGTTCTTC
J: TRBJ1-4; D: -; size: few; V: TRBV25-1; CDR3: CASSDDRGEGEKLFF; DNA: TGTGCCAGCAGTGATGACCGAGGGGAGGGAGAAAAACTGTTTTTT
J: TRBJ2-2; D: TRBD2; size: -; V: TRBV27; CDR3: CASSRTSGSVNTGELFF; DNA: TGTGCCAGCAGTAGGACTAGCGGGAGCGTTAACACCGGGGAGCTGTTTTTT
J: TRBJ2-1; D: -; size: -; V: TRBV29-1; CDR3: CSVDGEGNSYNEQFF; DNA: TGCAGCGTTGATGGCGAGGGAAACTCCTACAATGAGCAGTTCTTC
J: TRBJ1-6; D: -; size: -; V: TRBV18; CDR3: CASSPAAGRDSPLHF; DNA: TGTGCCAGCTCACCAGCGGCAGGGAGGGATTCACCCCTCCACTTT
J: TRBJ2-3; D: -; size: -; V: TRBV7-2; CDR3: CASSLAALSVEANTTDTQYF; DNA: TGTGCCAGCAGCTTAGCGGCCCTCAGTGTGGAGGCCAACACCACAGATACGCAGTATTTT
J: TRBJ2-2; D: -; size: -; V: TRBV19; CDR3: CASRLGGAGELFF; DNA: TGTGCCAGTAGACTGGGGGGAGCCGGGGAGCTGTTTTTT